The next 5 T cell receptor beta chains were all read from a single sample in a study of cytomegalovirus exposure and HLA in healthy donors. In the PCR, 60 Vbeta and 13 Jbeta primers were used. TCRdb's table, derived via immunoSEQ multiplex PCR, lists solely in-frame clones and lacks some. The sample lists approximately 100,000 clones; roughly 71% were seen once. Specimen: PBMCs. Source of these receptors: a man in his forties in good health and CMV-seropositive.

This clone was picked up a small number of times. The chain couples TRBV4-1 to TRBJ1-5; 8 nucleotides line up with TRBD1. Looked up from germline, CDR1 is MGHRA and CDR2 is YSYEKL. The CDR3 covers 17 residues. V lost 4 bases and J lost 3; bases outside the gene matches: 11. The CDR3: CASSLRQGPRFNQPQHF. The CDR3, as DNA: TGCGCCAGCAGCCTCCGACAGGGGCCCCGGTTCAATCAGCCCCAGCATTTT.

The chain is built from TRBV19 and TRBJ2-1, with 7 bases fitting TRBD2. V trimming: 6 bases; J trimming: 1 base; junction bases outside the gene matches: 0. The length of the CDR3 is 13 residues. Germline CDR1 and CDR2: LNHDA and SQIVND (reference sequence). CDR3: CASSGRSYNEQFF. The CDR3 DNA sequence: TGTGCCAGTAGCGGGAGGTCCTACAATGAGCAGTTCTTC.

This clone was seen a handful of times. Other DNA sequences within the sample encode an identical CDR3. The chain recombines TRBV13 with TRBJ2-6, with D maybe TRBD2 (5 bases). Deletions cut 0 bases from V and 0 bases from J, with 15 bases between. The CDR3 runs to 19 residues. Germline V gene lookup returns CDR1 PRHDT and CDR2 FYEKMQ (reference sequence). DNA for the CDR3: TGTGCCAGCAGCTTAGGGGGTCGGACTCGAACCTCTGGGGCCAACGTCCTGACTTTC. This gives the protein CASSLGGRTRTSGANVLTF.

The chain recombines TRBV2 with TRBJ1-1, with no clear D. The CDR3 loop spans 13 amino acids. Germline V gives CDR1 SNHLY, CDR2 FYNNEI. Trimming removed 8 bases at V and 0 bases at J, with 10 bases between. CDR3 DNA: TGTGCCAGCGGCCTCATCCTGAACACTGAAGCTTTCTTT. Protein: CASGLILNTEAFF.

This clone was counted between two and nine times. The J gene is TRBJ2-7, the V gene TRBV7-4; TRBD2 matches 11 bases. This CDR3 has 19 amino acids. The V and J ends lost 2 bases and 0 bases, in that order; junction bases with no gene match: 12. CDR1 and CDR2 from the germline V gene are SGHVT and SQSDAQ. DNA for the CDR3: TGTGCCAGCAGCTTAAGTTGGACTAGCGGGCTAGGGCGCTCCTACGAGCAGTACTTC. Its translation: CASSLSWTSGLGRSYEQYF. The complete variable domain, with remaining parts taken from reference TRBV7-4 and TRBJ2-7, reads GAGVSQSPRYKVAKRGRDVALRCDSISGHVTLYWYRQTLGQGSEVLTYSQSDAQRDKSGRPSGRFSAERPERSVSTLKIQRTEQGDSAVYLCASSLSWTSGLGRSYEQYFGPGTRLTVT.